Sequencing of this T cell receptor (beta chain) was carried out in a study of blood T cell repertoires in COVID-19. At the level of the study: From T cells, B-cell-depleted T cells, or PBMCs came the material, which was cDNA or gDNA.

Original analysis: Using reference gene primer amplification, nucleated cell counts were estimated. Using immunoSEQ multiplex PCR, the repertoire was profiled, and TCRdb retains in-frame clones only, with some absent. D and trimming come from the DNA, and the V and J calls and clone size come from that table. Among 150,000 to 200,000 clones listed, approximately 86% were seen once. With V trimmed by 4 bases and J by 2 bases, 6 bases remained unmatched. The CDR3 covers 15 residues. Germline CDR1 is SGDLS and CDR2 is YYNGEE. This chain links TRBV9 with TRBJ2-4; 7 nucleotides agree with TRBD1. The clonotype originates from a young woman with active or convalescent COVID-19. Material: peripheral blood. CDR3 sequence reads: CASSSQGTPKNIQYF. The CDR3 nucleotides are TGTGCCAGCAGCTCACAGGGGACCCCCAAAAACATTCAGTACTTC.